This T cell receptor (beta chain) was documented in a study of OX40 agonist ivuxolimab in advanced cancers. General study findings and limits: Expanded clones were, on average, more numerous among CD8+ T cells than CD4+.

Systemic immunosuppression or autoimmune disease history was grounds to exclude patients. Blood was sampled at baseline, cycle 4 day 1, and cycle 7 day 1. CDR1 is GTSNPN, CDR2 SVGIG, per germline (reference sequence). The CDR3 is 13 residues long. Trimming stripped 1 base from V and 2 bases from J, with 9 bases between. Libraries were prepared by immunoSEQ multiplex PCR; TCRdb keeps only in-frame clonotypes and omits some of them. The table shows 20,000 to 25,000 clones, with just over 85% occurring only once. Remarks on this clone: The antigen is unknown.

Sequencing was performed on CD4+ or CD8+ T cells sorted from blood, taken in a trial of the OX40 agonist ivuxolimab. The receptor was derived from an adult with an advanced solid tumor such as melanoma, head and neck, liver or kidney cancer. The J gene is TRBJ2-7, the V gene TRBV30; D gene ambiguous. The CDR3 spells CAWSDTTTYEQYF. The CDR3, as DNA: TGTGCCTGGAGTGACACGACGACCTACGAGCAGTACTTC.